Each of the 31 T cell receptor beta chains below was sequenced from the same sample in a study of OX40 agonist ivuxolimab in advanced cancers. Measured with immunoSEQ multiplex PCR; TCRdb has only the in-frame clones, and not every one. The sample includes about 70,000 clones, around 87% of them seen just once. The sequenced sample was CD4+ or CD8+ T cells sorted from blood, obtained in a trial of the OX40 agonist ivuxolimab. Receptors originate from an adult with an advanced solid tumor such as melanoma, head and neck, liver or kidney cancer.

This chain uses TRBV9 with TRBJ1-6; D is possibly TRBD1 (5 bases). CDR3 length equals 15 residues. Germline V gene lookup returns CDR1 SGDLS and CDR2 YYNGEE. V was trimmed by 4 bases and J by 8 bases, leaving 16 bases between them. CDR3 sequence: CASSHPGGAHSPLHF. CDR3 nucleotides: TGTGCCAGCAGCCACCCCGGAGGGGCGCATTCACCCCTCCACTTT.

This clone was found once. V and J are TRBV19 and TRBJ1-1; D is ambiguous. Per germline, CDR1 LNHDA and CDR2 SQIVND (reference sequence). The CDR3 is made up of 12 amino acids. The ends were cut back, 9 bases at V and 7 bases at J, with 15 bases in the middle. The CDR3 DNA reads as TGTGCCAGCGCACAGCCCGGGGTTGAAGCTTTCTTT. Translated: CASAQPGVEAFF.

The gene calls are TRBV28 and TRBJ1-2; the match to TRBD1 covers 10 bases. The V segment lost 8 bases and the J segment 8 bases; nucleotides outside the gene matches: 11. CDR3 length equals 14 residues. The germline V gene has CDR1 MDHEN and CDR2 SYDVKM. As DNA, the CDR3 is TGTGCCAGCGGATACCGGGACAGGGGTAGGGGCTACACCTTC. Its protein product is CASGYRDRGRGYTF.

V usage is TRBV5-5 and J usage is TRBJ1-1; maybe TRBD1 (6 bases). The length of the CDR3 is 17 residues. Germline V gene lookup returns CDR1 SGHKS and CDR2 YYEKEE (reference sequence). V shed 0 bases and J shed 0 bases, with 15 bases lying between them. CDR3 loop: CASSLGEQEGVNTEAFF. Written as DNA, the CDR3 is TGTGCCAGCAGCTTGGGAGAGCAGGAGGGGGTGAACACTGAAGCTTTCTTT.

This chain links TRBV27 with TRBJ2-5; tentative D call: TRBD1 (6 bases). Germline V CDR1 and CDR2: MNHEY, SMNVEV (reference sequence). Trimming removed 0 bases from V and 1 base from J, with 12 bases in between. This CDR3 has 16 residues. CDR3: CASSLSLRTVQETQYF. The CDR3 coding sequence is TGTGCCAGCAGTTTATCCCTTCGGACAGTCCAAGAGACCCAGTACTTC.

This chain connects TRBV27 to TRBJ2-3; 12 bases agree with TRBD2. The length of the CDR3 is 16 residues. Germline V gene lookup returns CDR1 MNHEY and CDR2 SMNVEV (reference sequence). V shed 5 bases, J shed 4 bases, and the junction held 7 bases outside the gene matches. The CDR3 sequence is CASSAASGRAADTQYF. The CDR3, as DNA: TGTGCCAGCAGTGCCGCTAGCGGGAGGGCCGCAGATACGCAGTATTTT.

This clone appeared once. The V and J genes are TRBV28 and TRBJ2-3; D is unclear. Deletions cut 3 bases from V and 3 bases from J, with 13 bases between. Germline CDR1 and CDR2: MDHEN and SYDVKM. The CDR3 runs 15 residues. The CDR3 region is CASSFPPELTDTQYF. CDR3 DNA sequence: TGTGCCAGCAGTTTCCCTCCGGAGTTGACAGATACGCAGTATTTT.

The genes are TRBV11-2 and TRBJ2-5; perhaps TRBD1 as D (6 bases). This CDR3 has 14 residues. Trimming took off 4 bases at V and 1 base at J, with 10 bases between the two ends. Germline loops: CDR1 SGHAT, CDR2 FQNNGV. The CDR3 spells CASSWTDGQETQYF. The CDR3 nucleotides are TGTGCCAGCAGCTGGACAGACGGCCAAGAGACCCAGTACTTC.

V gene TRBV18 combines with J gene TRBJ1-6; D uncertain. There are 15 residues in the CDR3. CDR1 and CDR2 (germline): KGHSH, LQKENI. Trimming took off 2 bases at V and 11 bases at J, with 16 bases between the two ends. DNA of the CDR3: TGTGCCAGCTCACCAGAGTCCGGGGTAAGAACACCCCTCCACTTT. It codes for CASSPESGVRTPLHF.

This chain joins TRBV28 and TRBJ2-1; the D is unclear. The CDR3 covers 14 residues. The V and J ends lost 2 bases and 0 bases respectively, with 5 bases between them. Looked up from germline, CDR1 is MDHEN and CDR2 is SYDVKM. Written as DNA, the CDR3 is TGTGCCAGCAGTTTAATGAGCTCCTACAATGAGCAGTTCTTC. It is translated as CASSLMSSYNEQFF.

This clone has just a few counts. This sequence joins TRBV4-1 and TRBJ1-6; D unclear. V lost 1 base and J 7 bases, leaving 8 bases between the germline ends. The CDR3 is 14 residues long. The germline V gene encodes CDR1 MGHRA and CDR2 YSYEKL. The DNA for the CDR3 is TGCGCCAGCAGCCAAGTTCAGATAAATTCACCCCTCCACTTT. It yields the protein CASSQVQINSPLHF.

The V and J genes are TRBV5-8 and TRBJ2-2; 7 nucleotides align to TRBD1. This CDR3 comprises 15 residues. The V and J ends lost 0 bases and 6 bases, in that order; junction bases with no gene match: 5. Looked up from germline, CDR1 is SGHTS and CDR2 is YDEGEE. CDR3 residues: CASSLGQGWAGELFF. CDR3 nucleotides: TGTGCCAGCAGCTTGGGACAGGGTTGGGCCGGGGAGCTGTTTTTT.

This clone occurred a few times. The chain carries TRBV13 and TRBJ2-1; possible D gene TRBD1, 5 bases. The CDR3 has 20 residues. Trimming took off 3 bases at V and 0 bases at J, with 24 bases between the two ends. CDR1 and CDR2 from the germline V gene are PRHDT and FYEKMQ (reference sequence). CDR3 amino acids: CASSFPWGGGKHSSYNEQFF. CDR3 nucleotide sequence: TGTGCCAGCAGCTTCCCTTGGGGCGGCGGTAAGCACAGCTCCTACAATGAGCAGTTCTTC. The complete variable domain, with remaining parts taken from reference TRBV13 and TRBJ2-1, reads AAGVIQSPRHLIKEKRETATLKCYPIPRHDTVYWYQQGPGQDPQFLISFYEKMQSDKGSIPDRFSAQQFSDYHSELNMSSLELGDSALYFCASSFPWGGGKHSSYNEQFFGPGTRLTVL.

The chain has TRBV28 and TRBJ1-1; the D is unclear. CDR1 and CDR2 from the germline V gene are MDHEN and SYDVKM. This CDR3 has 15 amino acids. Trimming cost V 10 bases and J 1 base, with 19 bases left between them. The CDR3 protein is CAIHSESAGNTEAFF. The CDR3 DNA sequence: TGTGCCATCCACAGCGAGAGCGCTGGGAACACTGAAGCTTTCTTT.

The chain employs TRBV6-6 and TRBJ2-2, with a tentative D call TRBD1 (6 bases). Germline V lookup: CDR1 MNHNY, CDR2 SVGAGI (reference sequence). The CDR3 is 14 residues long. V lost 6 bases, J lost 6 bases, and 14 bases lay in between. The CDR3 region has the DNA TGTGCCAGCAGAACGACAGGTGGGGCCGGGGAGCTGTTTTTT. Translation gives CASRTTGGAGELFF.

This rearrangement joins TRBV4-2 to TRBJ2-1, with TRBD2 matching 9 bases. From germline, CDR1 is LGHNA and CDR2 YNFKEQ. The CDR3 extends over 18 amino acids. The V and J ends lost 0 bases and 0 bases, in that order; junction bases with no gene match: 6. The CDR3 spells CASSQDNRRGGSYNEQFF. The DNA of the CDR3 is TGTGCCAGCAGCCAAGATAATAGGCGGGGGGGCTCCTACAATGAGCAGTTCTTC.

The J gene is TRBJ2-5, the V gene TRBV7-2; D perhaps matches TRBD2 (7 bases). The CDR3 has 14 amino acids. Germline CDR1 is SGHTA and CDR2 is FQGNSA. V lost 8 bases to trimming and J lost 5 bases, with 18 bases between them. The CDR3 loop is CASGLGGRAETQYF. The DNA of the CDR3 is TGTGCCAGCGGGTTGGGGGGGCGCGCGGAGACCCAGTACTTC.

The chain couples TRBV28 to TRBJ1-5; the D gene is possibly TRBD1 (6 bases). Trimming cost V 6 bases and J 2 bases, with 14 bases left between them. The CDR3 totals 15 residues. In germline, CDR1 is MDHEN, CDR2 SYDVKM. The CDR3 here is CASRRGGGRNQPQHF. Written as DNA, the CDR3 is TGTGCCAGCAGAAGAGGCGGGGGCCGCAATCAGCCCCAGCATTTT.

The chain links TRBV6-1 to TRBJ2-5; D is possibly TRBD1 (6 bases). Trimming removed 2 bases at V and 0 bases at J, with 10 bases between. The germline V gene has CDR1 MNHNS and CDR2 SASEGT. The CDR3 is made up of 15 amino acids. The CDR3 sequence: CASSELGHHQETQYF. CDR3 coding DNA: TGTGCCAGCAGTGAATTGGGACATCACCAAGAGACCCAGTACTTC.

The CDR3 nucleotides are TGTGCCAGCTCACCACCGAGGACAGGGGCTCTGAACACTGAAGCTTTCTTT. This translates into CASSPPRTGALNTEAFF. The chain has TRBV18 and TRBJ1-1; 9 nucleotides align to TRBD1. Germline V gene sequence: CDR1 KGHSH, CDR2 LQKENI. This CDR3 has 17 amino acids. Trimming at V came to 0 bases and at J to 0 bases, leaving 5 bases not matched to a gene.

The chain carries TRBV6-6 and TRBJ2-1; 14 nucleotides align to TRBD2. V shed 0 bases, J shed 8 bases, and the junction held 0 bases outside the gene matches. Germline lookup yields CDR1 MNHNY and CDR2 SVGAGI (reference sequence). CDR3 length: 15 residues. Here the CDR3 DNA reads TGTGCCAGCAGTTACTCGGGACTAGCGGGAGATGAGCAGTTCTTC. This codes for CASSYSGLAGDEQFF.

V usage is TRBV18 and J usage is TRBJ2-2; possible D gene TRBD2, 6 bases. Germline V gene sequence: CDR1 KGHSH, CDR2 LQKENI. CDR3 length: 17 residues. V was cut by 3 bases and J by 6 bases, with 20 bases left in between. In DNA form, the CDR3 reads TGTGCCAGCTCACCGACGCGTGCGGGATGGTCGGCCGGGGAGCTGTTTTTT. It encodes CASSPTRAGWSAGELFF.

This chain connects TRBV30 to TRBJ2-5; D is undetermined. Trimming took 0 bases from V and 6 from J, leaving 17 bases between them. The length of the CDR3 is 15 residues. Germline values: CDR1 GTSNPN, CDR2 SVGIG (reference sequence). The CDR3 nucleotides read TGTGCCTGGAGTGTACTGAAGGTCTTAAGGCAGACCCAGTACTTC. Translated: CAWSVLKVLRQTQYF.

V and J are TRBV7-9 and TRBJ1-1, with D unclear. V lost 5 bases, J lost 8 bases, and 12 bases lay in between. The CDR3 contains 12 residues. Germline CDR1 is SEHNR and CDR2 is FQNEAQ (reference sequence). CDR3 loop: CASSPDAAEAFF. The CDR3 bases are TGTGCCAGCAGCCCCGATGCGGCCGAAGCTTTCTTT. Full variable domain (missing parts from reference TRBV7-9 and TRBJ1-1): DTGVSQNPRHKITKRGQNVTFRCDPISEHNRLYWYRQTLGQGPEFLTYFQNEAQLEKSRLLSDRFSAERPKGSFSTLEIQRTEQGDSAMYLCASSPDAAEAFFGQGTRLTVV.

V usage is TRBV2 and J usage is TRBJ2-3, with 7 nucleotides matching TRBD1. The V segment lost 6 bases and the J segment 1 base; nucleotides outside the gene matches: 7. The germline V gene encodes CDR1 SNHLY and CDR2 FYNNEI. The CDR3 consists of 15 residues. The CDR3 DNA follows: TGTGCCAGCAGGAGGGACAGCCTTCGCACAGATACGCAGTATTTT. Translation gives CASRRDSLRTDTQYF.

The chain carries TRBV4-2 and TRBJ1-2; 9 bases align to TRBD1. The V gene end was trimmed by 5 bases and the J gene end by 8 bases; junction bases not matched to a gene: 12. The CDR3 sequence is 15 residues long. Looked up from germline, CDR1 is LGHNA and CDR2 is YNFKEQ. The CDR3: CASSLPGTGRYGYTF. For the CDR3, the DNA is TGTGCCAGCAGCTTGCCCGGGACAGGGAGGTACGGCTACACCTTC.

This chain's CDR3 is CASSLNRGQTGELFF. As DNA, the CDR3 is TGTGCCAGCTCCCTAAACAGGGGGCAAACCGGGGAGCTGTTTTTT. This sequence joins TRBV18 and TRBJ2-2; 9 bases align to TRBD1. Germline CDR1 and CDR2: KGHSH and LQKENI. The CDR3 loop spans 15 amino acids. J lost 5 bases, V lost 6 bases, and 7 bases had no gene match.

This chain uses TRBV7-9 with TRBJ2-6, with D possibly TRBD1 on 5 matching bases. The CDR3 is 15 amino acids. V dropped 5 bases and J dropped 2 bases, with 10 bases sitting between them. In germline, CDR1 is SEHNR, CDR2 FQNEAQ (reference sequence). CDR3 sequence: CASSRRVTGANVLTF. The CDR3 nucleotides read TGTGCCAGCAGCCGCAGGGTGACTGGGGCCAACGTCCTGACTTTC.

The chain uses TRBV7-2 and TRBJ1-4; TRBD1 matches at 7 bases. Germline CDR1 reads SGHTA; CDR2 reads FQGNSA. Trimming cost V 6 bases and J 3 bases; bases outside gene matches: 7. The CDR3 is made up of 15 amino acids. The CDR3 nucleotides are TGTGCCAGCAGGAGACAGGGTGTGCCTAATGAAAAACTGTTTTTT. Translation: CASRRQGVPNEKLFF.

The CDR3 reads CASSQGQANKVGNTIYF. Written as DNA, the CDR3 is TGTGCCAGCAGCCAGGGACAGGCGAACAAGGTGGGAAACACCATATATTTT. This chain joins TRBV28 and TRBJ1-3; 8 bases are a match to TRBD1. CDR1 and CDR2 (germline): MDHEN, SYDVKM. V dropped 6 bases and J dropped 4; count of bases not matched to a gene: 14. The CDR3 loop spans 17 amino acids.

The chain recombines TRBV25-1 with TRBJ2-1; possibly TRBD2 for D (5 bases). V gave up 4 bases and J gave up 3 bases, with 19 bases separating them. Germline V gene data show CDR1 as MGHDK and CDR2 as SYGVNS. The CDR3 consists of 17 residues. CDR3 amino acids: CASSGLAGGSNYNEQFF. The DNA for the CDR3 is TGTGCCAGCAGTGGCCTGGCAGGTGGGAGCAACTACAATGAGCAGTTCTTC. The entire variable domain, with the rest obtained from reference TRBV25-1 and TRBJ2-1, is as follows: EADIYQTPRYLVIGTGKKITLECSQTMGHDKMYWYQQDPGMELHLIHYSYGVNSTEKGDLSSESTVSRIRTEHFPLTLESARPSHTSQYLCASSGLAGGSNYNEQFFGPGTRLTVL.